These 11 T cell receptor beta chains were sequenced from one sample in a study of T-cell reconstitution after alpha-beta-depleted transplantation in children. Unique molecular identifiers were used in preparing the TCRbeta library. Using its own MiXCR run on the PCR reads, TCRdb lists one record per CDR3 protein. The table lists 200,000 to 250,000 distinct CDR3 sequences, about 8.4% of them singletons. The sample here was PBMCs, mostly from graft donor cells, taken 360 days after TCRalphabeta/CD19-depleted stem cell transplant. Source of these receptors: a male patient aged 2 to 9 who had a stem cell transplant for acute myeloid leukemia, so the T cells may come from the graft donor.

This clonotype was counted ten times or more. This chain uses TRBV20-1 with TRBJ2-3; D is unresolved. Germline V gene sequence: CDR1 DFQATT, CDR2 SNEGSKA (reference sequence). V was shortened by 0 bases and J by 0 bases, with 10 bases between the two germline ends. CDR3 length: 15 amino acids. The CDR3 nucleotides are TGCAGTGCTAGAGATGGCGTAACGAGCACAGATACGCAGTATTTT. Amino acid sequence: CSARDGVTSTDTQYF.

This clonotype was observed a few times. The chain has TRBV6-1 and TRBJ2-7, with 9 positions matching TRBD1. The V gene end was trimmed by 6 bases and the J gene end by 4 bases; junction bases not matched to a gene: 10. Germline lookup yields CDR1 MNHNS and CDR2 SASEGT. CDR3 length: 15 residues. CDR3 nucleotide sequence: TGTGCCAGCAGGAAGGGACAGGGCGAACTTTACGAGCAGTACGTC. The encoded protein is CASRKGQGELYEQYV.

This clonotype turned up a few times. The chain joins TRBV12-3 or TRBV12-4 to TRBJ1-1; 8 bases line up with TRBD1. The V gene end was trimmed by 7 bases and the J gene end by 7 bases; junction bases not matched to a gene: 11. This CDR3 spans 14 amino acids. This chain's CDR3 is CASTNRGNGFEAFF. The DNA for the CDR3 is TGTGCCAGCACCAACAGGGGGAACGGCTTTGAAGCTTTCTTT.

Many counts were recorded for this clonotype. The chain carries TRBV29-1 and TRBJ2-3, with D unclear. Trimming removed 6 bases from V and 4 bases from J, with 17 bases in between. The germline V gene has CDR1 SQVTM and CDR2 ANQGSEA. The CDR3 totals 14 residues. DNA of the CDR3: TGCAGCGTGGATCAATGGTGGTCTTCAGATACGCAGTATTTT. This gives the protein CSVDQWWSSDTQYF.

This clonotype was found many times. The J gene is TRBJ2-1, the V gene TRBV12-3 or TRBV12-4; D unresolved. This CDR3 has 13 residues. Deletions cut 5 bases from V and 7 bases from J, with 12 bases between. The CDR3 DNA follows: TGTGCCAGCAGTCCCAGGAGTTATAATGAGCAGTTCTTC. Amino acid sequence: CASSPRSYNEQFF.

The sample holds a few counts of this clonotype. This chain uses TRBV4-2 with TRBJ2-1; maybe TRBD1 (5 bases). Germline V CDR1 and CDR2: LGHNA, YNFKEQ. V was clipped by 0 bases and J by 8 bases, with 17 bases between them. The CDR3 is 16 residues long. In DNA form, the CDR3 reads TGTGCCAGCAGCCAAGACCTACAGGCTCTCCTACATGAGCAGTTCTTC. Translation: CASSQDLQALLHEQFF.

This clonotype was observed many times. The rearrangement links TRBV20-1 to TRBJ2-7, with a weak D call TRBD2 (5 bases). CDR3 length: 12 amino acids. V lost 7 bases and J 3 bases, leaving 13 bases between the germline ends. Germline V gene sequence: CDR1 DFQATT, CDR2 SNEGSKA (reference sequence). The CDR3 is CSGTTNGYEQYF. Here the CDR3 DNA reads TGCAGTGGCACGACTAATGGCTACGAGCAGTACTTC.

This clonotype has only a few counts. This chain uses TRBV7-9 with TRBJ1-4; 7 nucleotides align to TRBD1. V shed 4 bases and J 5 bases; nucleotides not matched to a gene: 7. The CDR3 runs to 15 residues. Looked up from germline, CDR1 is SEHNR and CDR2 is FQNEAQ (reference sequence). The CDR3: CASSYTGTVNEKLFF. The CDR3 bases are TGTGCCAGCAGCTATACCGGGACAGTAAATGAAAAACTGTTTTTT.

This clonotype was detected a few times. V and J are TRBV5-5 and TRBJ1-5; tentative D call: TRBD1 (5 bases). Germline V CDR1 and CDR2: SGHKS, YYEKEE (reference sequence). CDR3 length equals 18 residues. Trimming removed 0 bases from V and 4 bases from J, with 20 bases in between. The CDR3, as DNA: TGTGCCAGCAGCTTGGGATGGGACGGAGTTGGTTGGAATCAGCCCCAGCATTTT. Amino acid sequence: CASSLGWDGVGWNQPQHF.

This clonotype has just a few counts. The chain couples TRBV7-2 to TRBJ2-3, with no clear D. This CDR3 is 14 amino acids long. Germline V gives CDR1 SGHTA, CDR2 FQGNSA. V lost 1 base to trimming and J lost 4 bases, with 9 bases between them. The CDR3 is CASSLGLAPDTQYF. In DNA, the CDR3 is TGTGCCAGCAGCTTAGGGCTGGCACCAGATACGCAGTATTTT.

This chain links TRBV7-6 with TRBJ2-3, with D possibly TRBD1 on 6 matching bases. Trimming removed 5 bases from V and 0 bases from J, with 12 bases in between. Germline lookup yields CDR1 SGHVS and CDR2 FNYEAQ. CDR3 length: 15 amino acids. CDR3 in amino acids: CASSRTVGSTDTQYF. The DNA of the CDR3 is TGTGCCAGCAGCCGGACAGTAGGGAGCACAGATACGCAGTATTTT.